The 14 T cell receptor beta chains given below trace back to one sample, sequenced in a study of T cells in Graves' hyperthyroidism and ophthalmopathy (dated by TCRdb to about 2019). Libraries were prepared through multiplex PCR. The listed sequencing device is Illumina HiSeq 2000. TCR beta CDR3 regions were amplified from RNA transcripts. The first round of RT-PCR for the TCR CDR3 was performed with the HTBI primer set and the Qiagen OneStep RT-PCR kit. TCRdb trimmed public reads at Q25 via fastp, called clones via MiXCR and kept in-frame beta chains. Rows are unified per CDR3 protein, each entry keeping the most common DNA and genes. Across this sample there are under 250,000 distinct CDR3 sequences, with approximately 25% seen only once. The ten largest clones add up to approximately 35% of the sample. The material sequenced was blood. All receptors derive from a woman in her 40s with Graves' ophthalmopathy.

This clonotype has only a few counts. The chain joins TRBV27 to TRBJ2-7; D possibly uses TRBD1 or TRBD2 (7 bases each). CDR3 length: 14 residues. V was clipped by 1 base and J by 4 bases, with 11 bases between them. Germline CDR1 reads MNHEY; CDR2 reads SMNVEV (reference sequence). CDR3 residues: CASSLWQGGYEQYF. The DNA for the CDR3 is TGTGCCAGCAGTTTATGGCAGGGGGGGTACGAGCAGTACTTC.

A few counts support this clonotype. This sequence may be a read error, since a much larger clone differs from it by one base. The chain recombines TRBV20-1 with TRBJ2-7; D is possibly TRBD2 (5 bases). This CDR3 spans 12 amino acids. V was pared by 5 bases and J by 5 bases, with 13 bases between. Germline loops: CDR1 DFQATT, CDR2 SNEGSKA (reference sequence). CDR3 DNA sequence: TGCAGTGCTTGGGGAGTGGGGAACGAGCAGTACTTC. Amino acid sequence: CSAWGVGNEQYF.

This clonotype was picked up many times. V and J are TRBV6-5 and TRBJ2-5, with D tentatively TRBD2 (7 bases). CDR1 MNHEY and CDR2 SVGAGI come from the germline V gene. The CDR3 spans 15 residues. The V gene lost 2 bases and the J gene lost 5 bases, with 15 bases spanning the gap. The CDR3 DNA is TGTGCCAGCAGTTACGCTAGCGGAGGGGGGGAGACCCAGTACTTC. It codes for CASSYASGGGETQYF.

This clonotype was detected only a few times. The chain uses TRBV12-3 or TRBV12-4 and TRBJ2-5; D is ambiguous. The CDR3 is 15 residues long. Trimming shortened V by 5 bases and J by 4 bases, and 17 bases separated the two germline ends. CDR3 in amino acids: CASSEVVGAGETQYF. Written as DNA, the CDR3 is TGTGCCAGCAGTGAAGTCGTGGGCGCCGGAGAGACCCAGTACTTC.

The CDR3 DNA is TGTGCCAGCAGCTCGGATTTCGGGGGCACAGATACGCAGTATTTT. Translation gives CASSSDFGGTDTQYF. The chain couples TRBV11-2 to TRBJ2-3; D possibly corresponds to TRBD2 (5 bases). Trimming removed 4 bases from V and 1 base from J, with 12 bases in between. This CDR3 comprises 15 residues. The V gene's germline CDR1 is SGHAT and CDR2 FQNNGV.

The rearrangement uses TRBV12-3 or TRBV12-4 and TRBJ2-7, with TRBD1 identical over 8 bases. The CDR3 consists of 14 residues. V lost 6 bases, J lost 0 bases, and 4 bases stayed unmatched. DNA of the CDR3: TGTGCCAGCAGAGGACAGGGCAGCTCCTACGAGCAGTACTTC. This gives the protein CASRGQGSSYEQYF.

Details on this clonotype: At one of its ends the junction is not consistent with the germline gene, which may arise from a read error. The chain couples TRBV12-3 or TRBV12-4 to TRBJ1-1, with D hard to call. The CDR3 runs 14 residues. As DNA, the CDR3 is TGTGCCAGCAGCCCGGTCAGGACGACACAAGAAGCTTACTTT. Translation gives CASSPVRTTQEAYF.

This clonotype was observed at least ten times. The gene calls are TRBV12-3 or TRBV12-4 and TRBJ2-1; possible D gene TRBD2, 7 bases. The CDR3 spans 16 residues. V lost 3 bases, J lost 5 bases, and 17 bases lay in between. The DNA of the CDR3 is TGTGCCAGCAGTTTCGGAGGGGGGGCCAAGGACAATGAGCAGTTCTTC. Protein sequence: CASSFGGGAKDNEQFF.

This clonotype occurred many times. This sequence joins TRBV20-1 and TRBJ2-5, with 11 bases lining up with TRBD2. Per the germline V gene, CDR1 is DFQATT and CDR2 is SNEGSKA (reference sequence). With V trimmed by 0 bases and J by 1 base, 4 bases remained unmatched. CDR3 length equals 16 residues. In DNA form, the CDR3 reads TGCAGTGCTAGAGATCCCCTAGCGGGAGGCCAAGAGACCCAGTACTTC. This translates into CSARDPLAGGQETQYF.

This clonotype was counted between two and nine times. The gene calls are TRBV4-2 and TRBJ2-7; D gene ambiguous. CDR1 is LGHNA, CDR2 YNFKEQ, per germline. Trimming shortened V by 4 bases and J by 0 bases, and 10 bases separated the two germline ends. There are 14 residues in the CDR3. The CDR3 DNA sequence: TGTGCCAGCAGCCCTCGCGTGGGCTCCTACGAGCAGTACTTC. Protein: CASSPRVGSYEQYF.

This clonotype was picked up many times. This chain joins TRBV27 and TRBJ2-7; D is undetermined. Germline V gene data show CDR1 as MNHEY and CDR2 as SMNVEV (reference sequence). This CDR3 has 12 amino acids. V lost 5 bases, J lost 5 bases, and 10 bases lay in between. CDR3 DNA: TGTGCCAGCAGTCCCCGTGAAGACGAGCAGTACTTC. This encodes CASSPREDEQYF.

This sequence joins TRBV6-5 and TRBJ1-2; TRBD1 matches at 7 bases. The length of the CDR3 is 17 residues. The germline V gene has CDR1 MNHEY and CDR2 SVGAGI. V lost 0 bases, J lost 1 base, and 8 bases stayed unmatched. CDR3 DNA: TGTGCCAGCAGTTACTCGACAGGGTTGGGCCTTAACTATGGCTACACCTTC. This sequence encodes CASSYSTGLGLNYGYTF.

The chain links TRBV20-1 to TRBJ2-5, with 8 nucleotides matching TRBD2. The CDR3 runs 13 residues. V shed 5 bases and J 5 bases; nucleotides not matched to a gene: 7. Germline V gene lookup returns CDR1 DFQATT and CDR2 SNEGSKA (reference sequence). CDR3 nucleotides: TGCAGTGCTCCCGGGACTAGACATGAGACCCAGTACTTC. This codes for CSAPGTRHETQYF.

DNA for the CDR3: TGTGCCAGCAGCGGATGGACTAGCGGCTCCTACGAGCAGTACTTC. This gives the protein CASSGWTSGSYEQYF. The chain is built from TRBV28 and TRBJ2-7, with 10 bases identical to TRBD2. The length of the CDR3 is 15 residues. Germline loops: CDR1 MDHEN, CDR2 SYDVKM. Trimming took 6 bases from V and 0 from J; bases not matched to a gene: 5.